Sequencing of this T cell receptor (beta chain) was carried out in a study of Ad26.COV2.S vaccination and SARS-CoV-2 variants. Study information: By the intramuscular route, Ad26.COV2.S was given once, or twice 56 days apart.

Regarding treatment: roughly 20 received Ad26.COV2.S at low or high dose, single or two shots; about 5 received placebo; per-sample allocation not given. After the first vaccine or placebo injection, samples were drawn on day 63. CDR1 and CDR2 from the germline V gene are MNHEY and SMNVEV (reference sequence). The V gene end was trimmed by 5 bases and the J gene end by 8 bases; junction bases not matched to a gene: 12. The CDR3 consists of 17 residues. Details on this clone: Its matching antigen is unknown.

Here immunoSEQ multiplex PCR was the method, and the copy in TCRdb shows in-frame clones only, minus some. The table records 300,000 to 350,000 clones, about nine tenths of them present only once. Findings and limits, study-wide: In TCR breadth and depth analyses, total T cell responses may have been underestimated. Vaccinees reportedly had broad spike-specific CD8+ and CD4+ T cell responses.

The clonotype comes from a person between 18 and 65 years old who received the Ad26.COV2.S COVID-19 vaccine or a placebo. The V call is TRBV27, the J call TRBJ2-1, with 13 bases matching TRBD2. Here the sequenced sample was peripheral blood, taken in a trial of Ad26.COV2.S vaccine versus placebo. The CDR3 sequence is CASSHHRTSGGTDEQFF. CDR3 in DNA: TGTGCCAGCAGTCACCATCGGACTAGCGGGGGAACAGATGAGCAGTTCTTC.